The 12 T cell receptor beta chains given below trace back to one sample, sequenced in a study of shared clonotypes between healthy human individuals. Naive CD8 cells lacked CD45RO, underwent positive selection for CCR7 and left out terminally differentiated effector memory CD45RA+ cells. Profiling relied on immunoSEQ multiplex PCR, and the TCRdb table lists in-frame clones only, not all of them. The table includes 550,000 to 650,000 clones, approximately 96% detected once. The sample was naive CD8+ T cells sorted from blood. These TCRs come from a woman aged 25 to 39 in good health.

This sequence joins TRBV13 and TRBJ2-5; D is tentatively TRBD1 or TRBD2 (5 bases each). CDR3 length equals 14 residues. V was trimmed by 5 bases and J by 1 base, leaving 11 bases between them. The V gene's germline CDR1 is PRHDT and CDR2 FYEKMQ (reference sequence). The CDR3 nucleotides are TGTGCCAGCAGCCCACTGAGGGGCCAAGAGACCCAGTACTTC. This encodes CASSPLRGQETQYF. Based on the CDR3 plus reference TRBV13 and TRBJ2-5, the full variable domain is AAGVIQSPRHLIKEKRETATLKCYPIPRHDTVYWYQQGPGQDPQFLISFYEKMQSDKGSIPDRFSAQQFSDYHSELNMSSLELGDSALYFCASSPLRGQETQYFGPGTRLLVL.

The V and J genes are TRBV7-9 and TRBJ1-4; D not certain. CDR1 SEHNR and CDR2 FQNEAQ come from the germline V gene (reference sequence). The V and J ends lost 5 bases and 7 bases respectively, with 8 bases between them. The CDR3 runs 12 residues. The CDR3 DNA reads TGTGCCAGCAGCACACCGGTTGAAAAACTGTTTTTT. This gives the protein CASSTPVEKLFF.

V and J are TRBV7-3 and TRBJ2-7; TRBD1 aligns across 9 bases. V gave up 5 bases and J gave up 1 base; unmatched junction bases: 6. This CDR3 contains 15 residues. CDR1 and CDR2 (germline): SGHTA, FQGTGA. The CDR3 loop reads CASSLGTGQSYEQYF. The CDR3 DNA reads as TGTGCCAGCAGCCTCGGGACAGGGCAGTCCTACGAGCAGTACTTC.

J is TRBJ2-7 and V is TRBV27, with a tentative D call TRBD1 (5 bases). CDR1 MNHEY and CDR2 SMNVEV come from the germline V gene (reference sequence). This CDR3 spans 12 amino acids. Trimming shortened V by 4 bases and J by 3 bases, and 7 bases separated the two germline ends. This chain's CDR3 is CASSYQGYEQYF. As DNA, the CDR3 is TGTGCCAGCAGTTATCAGGGCTACGAGCAGTACTTC.

The V call is TRBV19, the J call TRBJ2-7, with a weak D call TRBD1 (6 bases). V was cut by 2 bases and J by 2 bases, with 10 bases left in between. This CDR3 is 14 amino acids long. The germline V gene encodes CDR1 LNHDA and CDR2 SQIVND (reference sequence). The CDR3 nucleotides are TGTGCCAGTAGTATACCGGGACAAACCTACGAGCAGTACTTC. This gives the protein CASSIPGQTYEQYF.

This clone was observed a single time. The chain has TRBV27 and TRBJ1-3; D possibly corresponds to TRBD1 (6 bases). Germline CDR1 and CDR2: MNHEY and SMNVEV (reference sequence). The CDR3 covers 17 residues. With 0 bases removed from V and 3 bases from J, the gap between germline ends came to 15 bases. The CDR3 is CASSLSMGGASGNTIYF. For the CDR3, the DNA is TGTGCCAGCAGTTTATCGATGGGGGGCGCGAGTGGAAACACCATATATTTT.

The V call is TRBV7-9, the J call TRBJ1-4; TRBD1 aligns across 10 bases. J was trimmed by 4 bases and V by 2 bases; bases with no gene match: 4. Germline V gene data show CDR1 as SEHNR and CDR2 as FQNEAQ (reference sequence). CDR3 length: 16 amino acids. CDR3 region: CASSLRRDRGNEKLFF. The CDR3 nucleotides are TGTGCCAGCAGCTTACGACGGGACAGGGGTAATGAAAAACTGTTTTTT.

A note on this clone: Additional DNA sequences in this sample encode the identical CDR3. CDR3 loop: CASSRGGGTEAFF. In DNA, the CDR3 is TGTGCCAGCAGCAGAGGGGGCGGCACTGAAGCTTTCTTT. The chain is built from TRBV6-1 and TRBJ1-1, with TRBD1 matching over 7 bases. CDR1 is MNHNS and CDR2 is SASEGT in the germline V gene. CDR3 size: 13 residues. V shed 6 bases and J 4 bases; nucleotides not matched to a gene: 5.

The chain joins TRBV13 to TRBJ2-1, with TRBD2 matching over 7 bases. The V gene's germline CDR1 is PRHDT and CDR2 FYEKMQ (reference sequence). The junction had 14 bases not matched to a gene; V was cut back by 5 bases and J by 7 bases. This CDR3 spans 16 amino acids. CDR3 in amino acids: CASSPSGLGGINEQFF. The DNA for the CDR3 is TGTGCCAGCAGCCCTAGTGGTCTGGGGGGGATTAATGAGCAGTTCTTC. Complete variable domain (other parts from reference TRBV13 and TRBJ2-1): AAGVIQSPRHLIKEKRETATLKCYPIPRHDTVYWYQQGPGQDPQFLISFYEKMQSDKGSIPDRFSAQQFSDYHSELNMSSLELGDSALYFCASSPSGLGGINEQFFGPGTRLTVL.

The CDR3 DNA sequence: TGTGCCACCAAGACTAGCGGGAGGCCCAAAGAGACCCAGTACTTC. Translating it yields CATKTSGRPKETQYF. The gene calls are TRBV25-1 and TRBJ2-5; 13 nucleotides agree with TRBD2. CDR3 length: 15 amino acids. V was clipped by 10 bases and J by 3 bases; unmatched bases: 8. The germline V gene has CDR1 MGHDK and CDR2 SYGVNS.

The rearrangement joins TRBV9 to TRBJ2-2; no reliable D call. The CDR3 contains 13 residues. Germline V lookup: CDR1 SGDLS, CDR2 YYNGEE. The germline V and J ends were trimmed by 2 bases and 4 bases, with 6 bases remaining between them. The CDR3: CASSVSGTGELFF. As DNA, the CDR3 is TGTGCCAGCAGCGTGAGTGGCACCGGGGAGCTGTTTTTT.

V usage is TRBV5-4 and J usage is TRBJ1-1, with D possibly matching TRBD1 (6 bases). CDR3 size: 17 residues. In germline, CDR1 is SGHNT, CDR2 YYREEE (reference sequence). Trimming stripped 3 bases from V and 0 bases from J, with 18 bases between. CDR3 region: CASSYDQGTPMNTEAFF. CDR3 nucleotide sequence: TGTGCCAGCAGCTACGACCAGGGGACCCCAATGAACACTGAAGCTTTCTTT.